This TCR beta chain was retrieved from a study of CD8 T cells in ankylosing spondylitis. With molecular barcodes, quantitative 5'-RACE was used to make the TCR beta libraries. Each CDR3 protein gets one entry after TCRdb re-called the 5' RACE reads with MiXCR. The sample records about 150,000 distinct CDR3 sequences, 40% to 50% being singletons. The CDR3 covers 15 residues. V shed 1 base and J 1 base; nucleotides not matched to a gene: 0. Germline CDR1 reads SGHTA; CDR2 reads FQGNSA. This clonotype was found a few times. V is TRBV7-2 and J is TRBJ1-1, with 10 bases matching TRBD1. Sequenced sample: synovial fluid, either unsorted or a sorted T cell fraction (not recorded which). The clonotype originates from a male donor with ankylosing spondylitis. CDR3 region: CASSLGTGGNTEAFF. Here the CDR3 DNA reads TGTGCCAGCAGCTTAGGGACAGGGGGGAACACTGAAGCTTTCTTT.